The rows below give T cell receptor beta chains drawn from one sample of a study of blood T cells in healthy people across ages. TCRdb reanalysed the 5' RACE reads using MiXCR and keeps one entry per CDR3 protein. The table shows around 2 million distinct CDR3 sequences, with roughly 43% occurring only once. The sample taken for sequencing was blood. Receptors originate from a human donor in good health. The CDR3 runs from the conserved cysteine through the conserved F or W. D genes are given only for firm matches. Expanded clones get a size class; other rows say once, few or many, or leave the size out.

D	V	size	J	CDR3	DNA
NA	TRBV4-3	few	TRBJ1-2	CASSQDRWGTYGYTF	TGCGCCAGCAGCCAAGACCGGTGGGGGACTTATGGCTACACCTTC
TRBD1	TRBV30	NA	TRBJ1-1	CAWSVGTGYTEAFF	TGTGCCTGGAGTGTCGGGACAGGGTACACTGAAGCTTTCTTT
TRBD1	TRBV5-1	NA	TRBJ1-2	CASRNRQGGWSGYTF	TGCGCCAGCAGGAACCGACAGGGCGGGTGGAGTGGCTACACCTTC
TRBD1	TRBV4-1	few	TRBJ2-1	CASSLQTGLEQFF	TGCGCCAGCAGCCTCCAGACAGGGCTTGAGCAGTTCTTC
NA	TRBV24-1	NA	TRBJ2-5	CATSDSGASELETQYF	TGTGCCACCAGTGATTCAGGGGCATCGGAGCTAGAGACCCAGTACTTC
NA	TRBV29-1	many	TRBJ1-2	CSGGGNYGYTF	TGCAGCGGAGGGGGGAACTATGGCTACACCTTC
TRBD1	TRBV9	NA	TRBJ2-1	CASSQRSDRGNEQFF	TGTGCCAGCAGCCAACGCTCTGACAGGGGCAATGAGCAGTTCTTC
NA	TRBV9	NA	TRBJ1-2	CASSAYLGGYGYTF	TGTGCCAGCAGCGCTTACTTAGGGGGTTATGGCTACACCTTC
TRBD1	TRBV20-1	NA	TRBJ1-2	CSAKSRDRGVYGYTF	TGCAGTGCCAAATCCCGGGACAGGGGGGTCTATGGCTACACCTTC
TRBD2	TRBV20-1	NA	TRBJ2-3	CSAISSRTSGGFAQYF	TGCAGTGCTATTTCAAGCAGGACTAGCGGGGGGTTTGCGCAGTATTTT
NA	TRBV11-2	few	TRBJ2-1	CASSSSLGSWFF	TGTGCCAGCAGCTCTAGCCTGGGTTCATGGTTCTTC
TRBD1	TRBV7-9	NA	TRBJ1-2	CASSLNAGQGVYGYTF	TGTGCCAGCAGCCTGAATGCCGGACAGGGAGTTTATGGCTACACCTTC
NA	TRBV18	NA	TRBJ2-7	CASSPQRTGYEQYF	TGTGCCAGCTCACCACAGAGGACGGGCTACGAGCAGTACTTC
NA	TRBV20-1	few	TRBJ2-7	CSAPFVYEQYF	TGCAGTGCTCCGTTTGTCTACGAGCAGTACTTC
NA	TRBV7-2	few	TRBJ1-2	CASSRRGGLYNYGYTF	TGTGCCAGCAGCCGCCGGGGGGGTTTATATAACTATGGCTACACCTTC
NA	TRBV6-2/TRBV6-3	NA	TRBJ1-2	CASRPDSPWGYTF	TGTGCCAGCAGACCGGACAGCCCTTGGGGCTACACCTTC
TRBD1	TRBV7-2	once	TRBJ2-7	CASSSNWDSFYEQYF	TGTGCCAGCAGCTCCAACTGGGACAGCTTCTACGAGCAGTACTTC
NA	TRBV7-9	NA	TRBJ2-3	CASSSPTVGTDTQYF	TGTGCCAGCAGCTCCCCGACAGTGGGCACGGATACGCAGTATTTT
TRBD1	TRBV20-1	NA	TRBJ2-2	CSAGGTGNTGELFF	TGCAGTGCTGGGGGGACAGGGAATACCGGGGAGCTGTTTTTT